Shown below are 21 T cell receptor beta chains from a single sample sequenced in a study of T cells in Graves' hyperthyroidism and ophthalmopathy. TCR beta CDR3 sequences were amplified from RNA transcripts. A first-round RT-PCR of the TCR CDR3 used the HTBI primer set. TCRdb re-derived calls from the multiplex PCR reads in MiXCR, one entry per CDR3 protein. The sample consists of more than 150,000 distinct CDR3 sequences, 15% to 20% of them appearing once. The sample taken for sequencing was blood. The receptors originated from a woman aged 45-60 years with Graves' hyperthyroidism.

In its sample, this clonotype was seen many times. The chain couples TRBV5-6 to TRBJ1-2, with 8 bases lining up with TRBD1. The length of the CDR3 is 15 residues. V gave up 0 bases and J gave up 6 bases; unmatched junction bases: 7. Germline lookup yields CDR1 SGHDT and CDR2 YYEEEE. The CDR3 loop is CASSLDWAGGDGYTF. The CDR3 DNA reads as TGTGCCAGCAGCTTGGACTGGGCAGGGGGCGATGGCTACACCTTC.

The sample holds many counts of this clonotype. The chain is built from TRBV28 and TRBJ2-7; 10 nucleotides line up with TRBD1. The CDR3 spans 17 residues. The V gene's germline CDR1 is MDHEN and CDR2 SYDVKM. Trimming cost V 2 bases and J 2 bases; bases outside gene matches: 9. This chain's CDR3 is CASSLGHGTGEAYEQYF. CDR3 bases: TGTGCCAGCAGTTTAGGGCACGGGACAGGGGAAGCCTACGAGCAGTACTTC.

The chain employs TRBV19 and TRBJ2-5; D is perhaps TRBD1 (6 bases). Trimming took off 7 bases at V and 2 bases at J, with 17 bases between the two ends. The germline V gene encodes CDR1 LNHDA and CDR2 SQIVND (reference sequence). The CDR3 covers 15 residues. Here the CDR3 reads CASKTYGTQQETQYF. The CDR3 bases are TGTGCCAGTAAAACCTACGGGACACAACAAGAGACCCAGTACTTC.

This clonotype occurred a few times. The CDR3 is CASSLGPDGYEQYF. The DNA for the CDR3 is TGTGCCAGTAGTCTCGGGCCCGACGGCTACGAGCAGTACTTC. The V and J genes are TRBV19 and TRBJ2-7; D gene unclear. Looked up from germline, CDR1 is LNHDA and CDR2 is SQIVND (reference sequence). CDR3 length equals 14 residues. Trimming took off 5 bases at V and 3 bases at J, with 14 bases between the two ends.

This clonotype was seen many times. The chain links TRBV19 to TRBJ2-7; possible D gene TRBD1, 6 bases. The V gene lost 6 bases and the J gene lost 7 bases, with 16 bases spanning the gap. This CDR3 is 13 amino acids long. Per the germline V gene, CDR1 is LNHDA and CDR2 is SQIVND (reference sequence). The CDR3 coding sequence is TGTGCCAGTAGCGGACAGATATACGAAGAGCAGTACTTC. This codes for CASSGQIYEEQYF.

Note on this clonotype: A read error may explain this, as a much larger clone is one base away. The CDR3 coding sequence is TGTGCCAGCGGCTCCGGACAGGGTCGGACCGGGGAGCTGTTTTTT. Its translation is CASGSGQGRTGELFF. This rearrangement joins TRBV11-2 to TRBJ2-2; 8 bases agree with TRBD1. Germline V CDR1 and CDR2: SGHAT, FQNNGV. J gave up 5 bases and V 8 bases, and 10 bases lay outside the gene matches. CDR3 size: 15 residues.

The chain uses TRBV19 and TRBJ2-7, with TRBD1 identical over 7 bases. J gave up 3 bases and V 5 bases, and 4 bases lay outside the gene matches. Germline loops: CDR1 LNHDA, CDR2 SQIVND (reference sequence). The CDR3 spans 13 residues. CDR3: CASSPGQLYEQYF. CDR3 coding DNA: TGTGCCAGTAGTCCGGGACAGCTCTACGAGCAGTACTTC.

Ten or more counts support this clonotype. The chain is built from TRBV7-8 and TRBJ1-5; D is uncertain. Germline loops: CDR1 SGHVS, CDR2 FQNEAQ. CDR3 length equals 14 residues. V was clipped by 6 bases and J by 0 bases, with 9 bases between them. DNA for the CDR3: TGTGCCAGCAGTGCACAGCTTAGCAATCAGCCCCAGCATTTT. Translating it yields CASSAQLSNQPQHF.

This clonotype was found many times. This chain connects TRBV27 to TRBJ2-7; D not resolved. V was trimmed by 5 bases and J by 0 bases, leaving 8 bases between them. CDR3 length equals 13 residues. The germline gives CDR1 MNHEY, CDR2 SMNVEV (reference sequence). The CDR3 DNA reads TGTGCCAGCAGTACATCCTCCTCCTACGAGCAGTACTTC. Protein: CASSTSSSYEQYF.

Points on this clonotype: This could be a read error, since a much larger clone is one nucleotide away. V gene TRBV6-4 combines with J gene TRBJ1-2, with 10 bases that match TRBD1. The germline gives CDR1 MRHNA, CDR2 SNTAGT. The CDR3 is 15 amino acids. CDR3 residues: CAGSYVGQGNYGYTF. CDR3 DNA: TGTGCCGGCAGTTACGTGGGACAGGGGAACTATGGCTACACCTTC.

The sample holds one count of this clonotype. J is TRBJ2-7 and V is TRBV20-1; D is uncertain. The CDR3 has 11 residues. Germline assignment: CDR1 DFQATT and CDR2 SNEGSKA (reference sequence). CDR3 DNA: TGCAGCCATAGGCCCTCCTACGAGCAGTACTTC. Translating it yields CSHRPSYEQYF.

This clonotype was recorded many times. The gene calls are TRBV2 and TRBJ2-2; 9 positions match TRBD1. Germline V CDR1 and CDR2: SNHLY, FYNNEI. V shed 7 bases and J 7 bases; nucleotides not matched to a gene: 4. The CDR3 is 13 residues long. CDR3 sequence (DNA): TGTGCCAGCACCGGACAGGGGATCGGGGAGCTGTTTTTT. The encoded protein is CASTGQGIGELFF.

The V call is TRBV9, the J call TRBJ2-7; TRBD1 matches at 9 bases. The CDR3 contains 16 residues. The junction had 7 bases not matched to a gene; V was cut back by 0 bases and J by 3 bases. CDR1 and CDR2 from the germline V gene are SGDLS and YYNGEE. The CDR3 here is CASSVASGTGSYEQYF. Written as DNA, the CDR3 is TGTGCCAGCAGCGTAGCTTCGGGGACAGGGAGCTACGAGCAGTACTTC.

Only one count was recorded for this clonotype. The rearrangement links TRBV28 to TRBJ1-2; the D is unclear. V was shortened by 5 bases and J by 5 bases, with 15 bases between the two germline ends. CDR3 size: 14 residues. The germline V gene has CDR1 MDHEN and CDR2 SYDVKM. The CDR3 reads CASSDGRRVYGYTF. CDR3 DNA: TGTGCCAGCAGTGATGGCAGAAGAGTTTATGGCTACACCTTC.

This clonotype was seen only a few times. The chain uses TRBV13 and TRBJ2-6, with D possibly matching TRBD2 (5 bases). The germline V gene encodes CDR1 PRHDT and CDR2 FYEKMQ (reference sequence). This CDR3 region has 16 residues. V was trimmed by 5 bases and J by 1 base, leaving 12 bases between them. The CDR3 coding sequence is TGTGCCAGCAGCGGGCTACTAGATTCTGGGGCCAACGTCCTGACTTTC. Protein sequence: CASSGLLDSGANVLTF.

This clonotype was recorded many times. The V and J genes are TRBV19 and TRBJ1-1; the D gene is possibly TRBD1 (6 bases). Germline CDR1 and CDR2: LNHDA and SQIVND (reference sequence). CDR3 length: 13 residues. V lost 5 bases and J lost 3, with 10 bases in between. The CDR3 DNA reads as TGTGCCAGTAGTCCCGGGACACACACTGAAGCTTTCTTT. Protein product: CASSPGTHTEAFF.

This clonotype was seen repeatedly, ten times or more. The chain combines TRBV2 with TRBJ1-5, with TRBD1 identical over 8 bases. V gave up 6 bases and J gave up 2 bases; unmatched junction bases: 6. Germline-derived CDR1 and CDR2 are SNHLY and FYNNEI. CDR3 length equals 15 residues. The CDR3 protein is CASSADRDGNQPQHF. CDR3 bases: TGTGCCAGCAGCGCGGACAGGGATGGCAATCAGCCCCAGCATTTT.

Ten or more counts support this clonotype. The rearrangement joins TRBV19 to TRBJ1-1, with D unclear. Per the germline V gene, CDR1 is LNHDA and CDR2 is SQIVND (reference sequence). Between the trimmed V and J ends, which lost 8 bases and 12 bases, there was a span of 31 bases. CDR3 length equals 16 residues. The CDR3 DNA reads TGTGCCAGTCCCGCGAATAGGCTGGGGAAATTGGAGAAGACTTTCTTT. It codes for CASPANRLGKLEKTFF.

This clonotype appeared many times. The chain recombines TRBV5-1 with TRBJ1-1; TRBD1 matches at 8 bases. V was clipped by 4 bases and J by 7 bases; unmatched bases: 21. CDR1 is SGHRS and CDR2 is YFSETQ in the germline V gene. The CDR3 totals 18 residues. In DNA form, the CDR3 reads TGCGCCAGCAGCCCTCAGACAGGGGCCACGAAGGGGGACGGTGAAGCTTTCTTT. As protein: CASSPQTGATKGDGEAFF. The whole variable domain, filled in from reference TRBV5-1 and TRBJ1-1, reads KAGVTQTPRYLIKTRGQQVTLSCSPISGHRSVSWYQQTPGQGLQFLFEYFSETQRNKGNFPGRFSGRQFSNSRSEMNVSTLELGDSALYLCASSPQTGATKGDGEAFFGQGTRLTVV.

Concerning this clonotype itself: One junction end disagrees with the germline gene, perhaps due to a read error. The chain joins TRBV6-5 to TRBJ1-1; 8 positions agree with TRBD1. Germline CDR1 MNHEY, CDR2 SVGAGI. This CDR3 has 15 residues. In DNA form, the CDR3 reads TGCGCCAGCAGTTTTTCAGCAGGGGGCAGCTATGAAGCTCTCTTT. It codes for CASSFSAGGSYEALF.

This clonotype was counted ten times or more. J is TRBJ2-5 and V is TRBV18; no clear D gene. Per the germline V gene, CDR1 is KGHSH and CDR2 is LQKENI. The CDR3 spans 14 residues. Deletions cut 3 bases from V and 2 bases from J, with 10 bases between. CDR3 region: CASSPKSSQETQYF. CDR3 nucleotide sequence: TGTGCCAGCTCACCGAAGTCGTCGCAAGAGACCCAGTACTTC.